The sequence of this T cell receptor (beta chain) was determined in a study of T cells in Graves' hyperthyroidism and ophthalmopathy. Uncontrolled infection, other autoimmune disease, pregnancy and lactation each barred patients from inclusion. The authors obtained PBMCs from 10 ml of fresh peripheral blood. Ten or more counts support this clonotype. Antigen specificity is unknown. Study conclusions and caveats: Ophthalmopathy, which appeared later, was predicted by the model a median around 6.5 months before onset. Using 13 V-J features, a model discriminated ophthalmopathy from stable hyperthyroidism.

CDR3 length: 15 residues. Germline V CDR1 and CDR2: SGHRS, YFSETQ. V was clipped by 1 base and J by 5 bases; unmatched bases: 9. RNA transcripts gave rise to amplified TCR beta CDR3 regions. The TCR CDR3 was amplified in a first-round RT-PCR using the HTBI primer set. TCRdb re-called the multiplex PCR reads with MiXCR, one entry per CDR3 protein. Of about 250,000 distinct CDR3 sequences listed, roughly a quarter are singletons. This rearrangement joins TRBV5-1 to TRBJ2-7; 7 bases line up with TRBD1. The TCR was taken from a woman aged 40 to 55 with Graves' ophthalmopathy. The specimen was blood. The CDR3 DNA reads as TGCGCCAGCAGCTTGAACGGACAGGAGGTGAACGAGCAGTACTTC. Encoded protein: CASSLNGQEVNEQYF. The whole variable domain, remainder taken from reference TRBV5-1 and TRBJ2-7, is KAGVTQTPRYLIKTRGQQVTLSCSPISGHRSVSWYQQTPGQGLQFLFEYFSETQRNKGNFPGRFSGRQFSNSRSEMNVSTLELGDSALYLCASSLNGQEVNEQYFGPGTRLTVT.